These T cell receptor beta chains were read from a single sample in a study of CD8 T cells in Susac syndrome. MiXCR was run by TCRdb on the immunoSEQ multiplex PCR reads, yielding one entry per CDR3 protein. Of a few hundred thousand distinct CDR3 sequences listed, 65% to 90% were seen once; the top ten hold around 0.22%. The sample comprised CD8+ T cells from PBMCs. These receptors all come from a human donor with multiple sclerosis. Each CDR3 is given with its conserved first and last residue. The order of the fields is J gene, clone size, D gene, V gene, CDR3 protein, CDR3 DNA. A D gene is named only where the DNA matches it firmly. Clone sizes are given selectively: once, few, many, or a class where the clone is expanded.

J gene: TRBJ2-1; clone size: NA; D gene: TRBD2; V gene: TRBV29-1; CDR3 protein: CSVETSGRIGEQFF; CDR3 DNA: TGCAGCGTAGAGACTAGCGGGAGAATCGGTGAGCAGTTCTTC
J gene: TRBJ2-7; clone size: NA; D gene: TRBD1; V gene: TRBV7-3; CDR3 protein: CASSLGTVGEQYF; CDR3 DNA: TGTGCCAGCAGCCTAGGGACAGTCGGGGAGCAGTACTTC
J gene: TRBJ1-1; clone size: NA; D gene: NA; V gene: TRBV11-2; CDR3 protein: CASQLASRKTRGENTEAFF; CDR3 DNA: TGTGCCAGCCAATTGGCCTCCAGGAAAACCAGAGGGGAGAACACTGAAGCTTTCTTT
J gene: TRBJ1-1; clone size: NA; D gene: NA; V gene: TRBV5-6; CDR3 protein: CASSVGADNKKAEAFF; CDR3 DNA: TGTGCCAGCAGCGTGGGGGCGGACAACAAAAAGGCTGAAGCTTTCTTT
J gene: TRBJ2-2; clone size: NA; D gene: NA; V gene: TRBV6-2/TRBV6-3; CDR3 protein: CASSIGHKVANTGELFF; CDR3 DNA: TGTGCCAGCAGTATAGGACACAAGGTCGCGAACACCGGGGAGCTGTTTTTT
J gene: TRBJ2-3; clone size: NA; D gene: NA; V gene: TRBV14; CDR3 protein: CASSHSTDTQYF; CDR3 DNA: TGTGCCAGCAGTCATAGCACAGATACGCAGTATTTT
J gene: TRBJ1-5; clone size: NA; D gene: NA; V gene: TRBV20-1; CDR3 protein: CSAIPQGYNQPQHF; CDR3 DNA: TGCAGTGCTATTCCGCAGGGCTACAATCAGCCCCAGCATTTT
J gene: TRBJ1-4; clone size: NA; D gene: NA; V gene: TRBV20-1; CDR3 protein: CSSPHFRTDGSEKLFF; CDR3 DNA: TGCAGTTCCCCCCACTTTAGGACAGATGGAAGTGAAAAACTGTTTTTT
J gene: TRBJ2-7; clone size: NA; D gene: TRBD1; V gene: TRBV7-9; CDR3 protein: CASSLEGQSSYEQYF; CDR3 DNA: TGTGCCAGCAGCTTAGAGGGACAGAGCTCCTACGAGCAGTACTTC
J gene: TRBJ1-4; clone size: once; D gene: TRBD1; V gene: TRBV5-1; CDR3 protein: CASGYTGGPNEKLFF; CDR3 DNA: TGCGCCAGCGGTTATACAGGGGGCCCTAATGAAAAACTGTTTTTT
J gene: TRBJ2-1; clone size: NA; D gene: NA; V gene: TRBV28; CDR3 protein: CASSLYRRQFF; CDR3 DNA: TGTGCCAGCAGTTTGTACAGGAGGCAGTTCTTC
J gene: TRBJ2-1; clone size: NA; D gene: NA; V gene: TRBV7-9; CDR3 protein: CASSPTPDEQFF; CDR3 DNA: TGTGCCAGCAGCCCCACCCCTGATGAGCAGTTCTTC
J gene: TRBJ1-2; clone size: few; D gene: NA; V gene: TRBV3-1; CDR3 protein: CASSQSLQASYGYTF; CDR3 DNA: TGTGCCAGCAGCCAAAGCTTGCAGGCGTCCTATGGCTACACCTTC
J gene: TRBJ2-7; clone size: NA; D gene: NA; V gene: TRBV20-1; CDR3 protein: CSARDLIVTPYEQYF; CDR3 DNA: TGCAGTGCTAGAGATCTCATCGTTACCCCCTACGAGCAGTACTTC
J gene: TRBJ1-5; clone size: NA; D gene: NA; V gene: TRBV28; CDR3 protein: CASSFRANSNQPQHF; CDR3 DNA: TGTGCCAGCAGTTTTAGAGCGAATAGCAATCAGCCCCAGCATTTT
J gene: TRBJ2-1; clone size: NA; D gene: NA; V gene: TRBV9; CDR3 protein: CASSVAPLGLYNEQFF; CDR3 DNA: TGTGCCAGCAGCGTGGCCCCCTTAGGCCTCTACAATGAGCAGTTCTTC
J gene: TRBJ2-1; clone size: NA; D gene: NA; V gene: TRBV11-2; CDR3 protein: CATKAGGTYNEQFF; CDR3 DNA: TGTGCCACCAAGGCCGGGGGAACTTACAATGAGCAGTTCTTC
J gene: TRBJ2-1; clone size: NA; D gene: TRBD2; V gene: TRBV20-1; CDR3 protein: CSARAGRASNEQFF; CDR3 DNA: TGCAGTGCTAGAGCGGGGAGGGCCTCGAATGAGCAGTTCTTC
J gene: TRBJ2-1; clone size: NA; D gene: NA; V gene: TRBV20-1; CDR3 protein: CSARYSSYNEQFF; CDR3 DNA: TGCAGTGCTAGGTATAGCTCCTACAATGAGCAGTTCTTC
J gene: TRBJ2-2; clone size: NA; D gene: NA; V gene: TRBV5-1; CDR3 protein: CASSLVGVGRPPGELFF; CDR3 DNA: TGCGCCAGCAGCTTGGTTGGCGTGGGACGGCCCCCCGGGGAGCTGTTTTTT
J gene: TRBJ2-7; clone size: NA; D gene: TRBD2; V gene: TRBV11-1; CDR3 protein: CASSLLPLAGSYEQYF; CDR3 DNA: TGTGCCAGCAGCTTACTCCCCCTAGCGGGATCCTACGAGCAGTACTTC
J gene: TRBJ2-5; clone size: NA; D gene: TRBD2; V gene: TRBV6-5; CDR3 protein: CASSYSTSGFPETQYF; CDR3 DNA: TGTGCCAGCAGTTACTCGACTAGCGGGTTTCCAGAGACCCAGTACTTC
J gene: TRBJ2-7; clone size: NA; D gene: NA; V gene: TRBV11-1; CDR3 protein: CASSLGPPKEQYF; CDR3 DNA: TGTGCCAGCAGCTTGGGGCCTCCTAAAGAGCAGTACTTC
J gene: TRBJ1-5; clone size: NA; D gene: NA; V gene: TRBV10-3; CDR3 protein: CAISEVVGNNQPQHF; CDR3 DNA: TGTGCCATCAGTGAAGTAGTAGGTAACAATCAGCCCCAGCATTTT
J gene: TRBJ2-4; clone size: NA; D gene: NA; V gene: TRBV11-2; CDR3 protein: CASSGTDKNIQYF; CDR3 DNA: TGTGCCAGCAGCGGGACCGACAAAAACATTCAGTACTTC
J gene: TRBJ2-3; clone size: NA; D gene: NA; V gene: TRBV7-9; CDR3 protein: CASSLSGFNTQYF; CDR3 DNA: TGTGCCAGCAGCTTATCGGGCTTTAATACGCAGTATTTT
J gene: TRBJ2-5; clone size: NA; D gene: NA; V gene: TRBV5-5; CDR3 protein: CASSFHWLRLQETQYF; CDR3 DNA: TGTGCCAGCAGCTTCCATTGGCTTCGGCTTCAAGAGACCCAGTACTTC
J gene: TRBJ2-3; clone size: NA; D gene: NA; V gene: TRBV7-9; CDR3 protein: CASSFGPTSTDTQYF; CDR3 DNA: TGTGCCAGCAGCTTCGGGCCCACTAGCACAGATACGCAGTATTTT
J gene: TRBJ1-2; clone size: NA; D gene: NA; V gene: TRBV20-1; CDR3 protein: CSALNREPYGYTF; CDR3 DNA: TGCAGTGCTCTTAATAGGGAGCCGTATGGCTACACCTTC
J gene: TRBJ1-5; clone size: NA; D gene: NA; V gene: TRBV19; CDR3 protein: CASAGGNQPQHF; CDR3 DNA: TGTGCCAGTGCGGGGGGCAATCAGCCCCAGCATTTT
J gene: TRBJ2-2; clone size: NA; D gene: TRBD2; V gene: TRBV7-6; CDR3 protein: CASSSRTSANTGELFF; CDR3 DNA: TGTGCCAGCAGCTCCAGGACTAGCGCGAACACCGGGGAGCTGTTTTTT
J gene: TRBJ2-7; clone size: NA; D gene: NA; V gene: TRBV11-2; CDR3 protein: CASSFGLVSSYEQYF; CDR3 DNA: TGTGCCAGCAGCTTTGGGCTAGTTTCTTCCTACGAGCAGTACTTC
J gene: TRBJ1-4; clone size: NA; D gene: NA; V gene: TRBV28; CDR3 protein: CASSQTGRDEKLFF; CDR3 DNA: TGTGCCAGCAGCCAAACGGGCCGTGATGAAAAACTGTTTTTT
J gene: TRBJ2-7; clone size: few; D gene: NA; V gene: TRBV29-1; CDR3 protein: CSVVYWGEQYF; CDR3 DNA: TGCAGCGTTGTTTATTGGGGCGAGCAGTACTTC
J gene: TRBJ1-2; clone size: few; D gene: NA; V gene: TRBV4-2; CDR3 protein: CASSRGHTNYGYTF; CDR3 DNA: TGTGCCAGCAGCCGGGGACACACTAACTATGGCTACACCTTC